The next 12 T cell receptor beta chains were all read from a single sample in a study of blood T cell repertoires in COVID-19. TCRdb keeps only in-frame clones here, not all; method: immunoSEQ multiplex PCR. The table lists about 240,000 clones, roughly 82% of them singletons. Sequencing input: peripheral blood. The receptor set was obtained from a man at least 80 years old with acute or convalescent COVID-19.

DNA for the CDR3: TGCGCCAGCAGCTTGGTGTTAGCGGGAGCAGAGACCCAGTACTTC. Translated: CASSLVLAGAETQYF. The V and J genes are TRBV5-1 and TRBJ2-5; 9 positions agree with TRBD2. This CDR3 has 15 residues. CDR1 and CDR2 from the germline V gene are SGHRS and YFSETQ. Losses at the gene ends were 0 bases for V and 4 bases for J; bases not matched to a gene: 4.

The chain has TRBV2 and TRBJ2-7, with 10 positions matching TRBD2. The CDR3 totals 14 residues. After removal of 6 bases from V and 2 bases from J, the junction contained 4 bases not matched to a gene. From germline, CDR1 is SNHLY and CDR2 FYNNEI. CDR3 coding DNA: TGTGCCAGCAGGGAACTAGCGGGACCCTACGAGCAGTACTTC. This encodes CASRELAGPYEQYF.

In regard to this clone: This same CDR3 is encoded by further DNA sequences in the sample. The chain employs TRBV5-4 and TRBJ2-1; no definite D call. Deletions cut 4 bases from V and 3 bases from J, with 8 bases between. CDR3 length equals 13 residues. The germline CDR1 and CDR2 sequences are SGHNT and YYREEE (reference sequence). CDR3 coding DNA: TGTGCCAGCAGCCTCCCTAGCTACAATGAGCAGTTCTTC. This encodes CASSLPSYNEQFF.

This clone was recorded a few times. The chain links TRBV4-1 to TRBJ2-3; 8 bases are shared with TRBD2. The CDR3 consists of 15 residues. V shed 0 bases, J shed 9 bases, and the junction held 8 bases outside the gene matches. Germline CDR1 and CDR2: MGHRA and YSYEKL. The CDR3 spells CASSQDSGTRKTQYF. The CDR3 coding sequence is TGCGCCAGCAGCCAAGATAGCGGGACCCGGAAGACGCAGTATTTT.

The V and J genes are TRBV20-1 and TRBJ1-5; no definite D call. The V gene lost 3 bases and the J gene lost 6 bases, with 12 bases spanning the gap. The CDR3 loop spans 13 amino acids. In germline, CDR1 is DFQATT, CDR2 SNEGSKA (reference sequence). The CDR3 bases are TGCAGTGCTAGTGACCGAGCCACTCAGCCCCAGCATTTT. This sequence encodes CSASDRATQPQHF.

This clone was recorded only once. This chain connects TRBV18 to TRBJ1-1, with D perhaps matching TRBD1 (5 bases). Germline CDR1 KGHSH, CDR2 LQKENI. With 1 base removed from V and 4 bases from J, the gap between germline ends came to 13 bases. This CDR3 comprises 15 residues. The CDR3 region has the DNA TGTGCCAGCTCACCACGGGGGGGGTTAGGCACTGAAGCTTTCTTT. Protein: CASSPRGGLGTEAFF. Complete variable domain (other parts from reference TRBV18 and TRBJ1-1): NAGVMQNPRHLVRRRGQEARLRCSPMKGHSHVYWYRQLPEEGLKFMVYLQKENIIDESGMPKERFSAEFPKEGPSILRIQQVVRGDSAAYFCASSPRGGLGTEAFFGQGTRLTVV.

The gene calls are TRBV7-8 and TRBJ1-2; no reliable D call. Per the germline V gene, CDR1 is SGHVS and CDR2 is FQNEAQ. This CDR3 contains 16 residues. The germline V and J ends were trimmed by 2 bases and 7 bases, with 20 bases remaining between them. The CDR3 region has the DNA TGTGCCAGCAGCTTATTTGAATCGGGGAGTGGCGGTGGCTACACCTTC. Translation: CASSLFESGSGGGYTF.

The chain couples TRBV6-5 to TRBJ1-5; D is undetermined. Trimming removed 6 bases at V and 1 base at J, with 7 bases between. CDR3 size: 13 residues. Per the germline V gene, CDR1 is MNHEY and CDR2 is SVGAGI. In DNA, the CDR3 is TGTGCCAGCAGCCAGTGGAGCAATCAGCCCCAGCATTTT. Translated: CASSQWSNQPQHF.

The chain combines TRBV18 with TRBJ2-2; D ambiguous. The length of the CDR3 is 12 residues. In germline, CDR1 is KGHSH, CDR2 LQKENI. The ends were cut back, 3 bases at V and 6 bases at J, with 5 bases in the middle. Here the CDR3 reads CASSPRAGELFF. The CDR3 DNA reads as TGTGCCAGCTCACCGCGAGCCGGGGAGCTGTTTTTT. The full variable domain, in which reference TRBV18 and TRBJ2-2 provide the parts outside the CDR3, is NAGVMQNPRHLVRRRGQEARLRCSPMKGHSHVYWYRQLPEEGLKFMVYLQKENIIDESGMPKERFSAEFPKEGPSILRIQQVVRGDSAAYFCASSPRAGELFFGEGSRLTVL.

This chain connects TRBV21-1 to TRBJ1-1; the table's D call of TRBD1 was not tested on the DNA. TRBV21-1 is labeled a pseudogene. The CDR3 has 13 amino acids. The chain's CDR3 is CASSKRGNTEAFF. DNA of the CDR3: TGTGCCAGCAGCAAAAGGGGAAACACTGAAGCTTTCTTT.

V is TRBV2 and J is TRBJ1-1, with D unclear. CDR3 length: 11 residues. V lost 4 bases and J lost 5, with 5 bases in between. Germline-derived CDR1 and CDR2 are SNHLY and FYNNEI. CDR3 residues: CASSGQTEAFF. CDR3 nucleotide sequence: TGTGCCAGCAGTGGGCAAACTGAAGCTTTCTTT.

The J gene is TRBJ1-6, the V gene TRBV3-1 (or the pseudogene TRBV3-2), with D perhaps matching TRBD1 (5 bases). Trimming stripped 4 bases from V and 11 bases from J, with 18 bases between. The CDR3 runs 15 residues. CDR1 and CDR2 from the germline V gene are LGHDT and YNNKEL (reference sequence). CDR3 in DNA: TGTGCCAGCAGCCCCCAGGGAGGGGTCCGGGCACCCCTCCACTTT. Translated: CASSPQGGVRAPLHF.